This TCR beta chain was documented in a study of T cells in Graves' hyperthyroidism and ophthalmopathy. In germline, CDR1 is SNHLY, CDR2 FYNNEI. The V end lost 8 bases, the J end lost 3 bases, and 8 bases lay between the germline ends. CDR3 length: 11 residues. The investigators amplified TCR beta CDR3 regions from RNA transcripts. RT-PCR in the first round (using the HTBI primer set) targeted the TCR CDR3. MiXCR, run by TCRdb on the multiplex PCR reads, gives a single entry per CDR3 protein. This table holds about 290,000 distinct CDR3 sequences, roughly 15% found once. The table lists this clonotype with many counts.

The clonotype originates from a woman in her thirties or forties with Graves' hyperthyroidism. This chain links TRBV2 with TRBJ2-7, with D unclear. Sequencing input: blood. CDR3 DNA: TGTGCCAGCTCCACAGTCTACGAGCAGTACTTC. Translated, it gives CASSTVYEQYF.